These 20 T cell receptor beta chains came from one sample sequenced in a study of T cell responses to AZD1222 COVID-19 vaccine. The table came from immunoSEQ multiplex PCR; TCRdb's copy has only in-frame clones and leaves some out. The repertoire holds 250,000 to 300,000 clones, with about 94% as singletons. The sequencing used peripheral blood, collected 28 days after the second AZD1222 dose. The receptors derive from an adult who received the AZD1222 COVID-19 vaccine.

The V gene is TRBV7-2, the J gene TRBJ2-1; 9 bases are shared with TRBD1. The CDR3 has 13 amino acids. The J segment lost 5 bases and the V segment lost 8 bases, leaving 4 bases of the junction unmatched. Germline V lookup: CDR1 SGHTA, CDR2 FQGNSA. The CDR3 loop is CASGTGIHNEQFF. The CDR3 DNA reads as TGTGCCAGCGGGACAGGGATACACAATGAGCAGTTCTTC.

The chain joins TRBV4-3 to TRBJ2-1; the match to TRBD2 covers 8 bases. This CDR3 has 20 residues. The V segment lost 4 bases and the J segment 1 base; nucleotides outside the gene matches: 18. Germline loops: CDR1 LGHNA, CDR2 YSLEER. CDR3 sequence reads: CASSPTIYEAGVGSYNEQFF. As DNA, the CDR3 is TGCGCCAGCAGCCCGACCATATACGAAGCGGGAGTAGGGTCCTACAATGAGCAGTTCTTC.

This chain connects TRBV4-1 to TRBJ2-7; 7 bases are shared with TRBD1. CDR1 and CDR2 from the germline V gene are MGHRA and YSYEKL. This CDR3 spans 15 amino acids. V lost 8 bases to trimming and J lost 6 bases; unmatched junction nucleotides: 16. CDR3 region: CASSSQGDGSGEQYF. DNA of the CDR3: TGCGCCAGCTCCTCCCAGGGGGACGGTTCTGGCGAGCAGTACTTC.

The chain couples TRBV6-5 to TRBJ1-1; D not resolved. V was cut by 11 bases and J by 6 bases, with 10 bases left in between. CDR1 is MNHEY and CDR2 is SVGAGI in the germline V gene. The length of the CDR3 is 10 residues. The CDR3 bases are TGTGCCTGTCGGGTGGCTGAAGCTTTCTTT. Its protein product is CACRVAEAFF.

The chain uses TRBV5-4 and TRBJ2-5; D tentatively reads TRBD1 or TRBD2 (6 bases each). The germline V and J ends were trimmed by 0 bases and 5 bases, with 17 bases remaining between them. The V gene's germline CDR1 is SGHNT and CDR2 YYREEE (reference sequence). The CDR3 loop spans 16 amino acids. As DNA, the CDR3 is TGTGCCAGCAGCTTGGCTAGTGGCCAGGGGAGGGAGACCCAGTACTTC. Translation: CASSLASGQGRETQYF. Drawing the rest from reference TRBV5-4 and TRBJ2-5, the complete variable domain is ETGVTQSPTHLIKTRGQQVTLRCSSQSGHNTVSWYQQALGQGPQFIFQYYREEENGRGNFPPRFSGLQFPNYSSELNVNALELDDSALYLCASSLASGQGRETQYFGPGTRLLVL.

This sequence joins TRBV27 and TRBJ2-1, with D possibly being TRBD1 or TRBD2 (5 bases each). This CDR3 has 14 residues. Trimming removed 2 bases at V and 2 bases at J, with 7 bases between. Germline values: CDR1 MNHEY, CDR2 SMNVEV (reference sequence). The CDR3 loop is CASSLRGPYNEQFF. The CDR3 nucleotides read TGTGCCAGCAGTTTACGGGGACCCTACAATGAGCAGTTCTTC.

The V and J genes are TRBV5-4 and TRBJ1-2; 8 positions match TRBD1. Trimming at V came to 4 bases and at J to 7 bases, leaving 12 bases not matched to a gene. This CDR3 contains 15 residues. CDR1 and CDR2 (germline): SGHNT, YYREEE (reference sequence). The CDR3 DNA sequence: TGTGCCAGCAGCCCAACTACGCAGGGGGCAGGTGGCTACACCTTC. Translating it yields CASSPTTQGAGGYTF.

The V and J genes are TRBV2 and TRBJ1-5, with unresolved D. Germline values: CDR1 SNHLY, CDR2 FYNNEI. Trimming pared 3 bases from V and 5 bases from J, leaving 11 bases between. The CDR3 is 14 amino acids. This chain's CDR3 is CASSDKARDQPQHF. The CDR3 DNA is TGTGCCAGCAGTGACAAGGCGCGAGATCAGCCCCAGCATTTT. The full variable domain, its missing parts supplied by reference TRBV2 and TRBJ1-5, is EPEVTQTPSHQVTQMGQEVILRCVPISNHLYFYWYRQILGQKVEFLVSFYNNEISEKSEIFDDQFSVERPDGSNFTLKIRSTKLEDSAMYFCASSDKARDQPQHFGDGTRLSIL.

Comments on this clone: At the DNA level, this CDR3 is encoded by other sequences in the same sample as well. The V call is TRBV9, the J call TRBJ2-5; D remains unclear. V lost 0 bases, J lost 5 bases, and 8 bases lay in between. Germline CDR1 reads SGDLS; CDR2 reads YYNGEE. The CDR3 extends over 13 amino acids. The CDR3 DNA is TGTGCCAGCAGCGTAGTCTCCGGGGAGACCCAGTACTTC. Protein product: CASSVVSGETQYF.

In DNA form, the CDR3 reads TGTGCCAGCAGCGAGGGACCCCACTACGAGCAGTACTTC. Its translation: CASSEGPHYEQYF. This chain links TRBV5-6 with TRBJ2-7; either TRBD1 or TRBD2 may supply D (5 bases each). The CDR3 runs to 13 residues. V gave up 4 bases and J gave up 3 bases, with 11 bases separating them. The germline gives CDR1 SGHDT, CDR2 YYEEEE.

The V and J genes are TRBV12-3 or TRBV12-4 and TRBJ1-1; no definite D call. V was clipped by 5 bases and J by 2 bases, with 9 bases between them. The CDR3 loop spans 13 amino acids. The CDR3 sequence is CASSVNRNTEAFF. In nucleotides, the CDR3 is TGTGCCAGCAGTGTTAACCGAAACACTGAAGCTTTCTTT.

The V and J genes are TRBV19 and TRBJ1-4; perhaps TRBD1 as D (6 bases). V was pared by 4 bases and J by 5 bases, with 14 bases between. The V gene's germline CDR1 is LNHDA and CDR2 SQIVND (reference sequence). The CDR3 is made up of 15 amino acids. The CDR3 protein is CASSTNREKNEKLFF. The CDR3 nucleotides read TGTGCCAGTAGTACGAACAGGGAGAAAAATGAAAAACTGTTTTTT.

Concerning this clone: Within the sample, other DNA sequences also encode this same CDR3. The genes are TRBV18 and TRBJ2-7, with D tentatively TRBD1 (5 bases). The V end was cut by 2 bases, the J end by 3 bases, with 5 bases between. Germline values: CDR1 KGHSH, CDR2 LQKENI. The CDR3 is made up of 12 amino acids. As DNA, the CDR3 is TGTGCCAGCTCACCAGACAGCTACGAGCAGTACTTC. Translated: CASSPDSYEQYF.

The rearrangement joins TRBV7-2 to TRBJ1-1; a weak D match, TRBD1 (5 bases). The CDR3 is made up of 14 amino acids. Trimming removed 5 bases at V and 3 bases at J, with 13 bases between. The germline gives CDR1 SGHTA, CDR2 FQGNSA. The CDR3, as DNA: TGTGCCAGCAGCGGCTTTCGAGGGGACACTGAAGCTTTCTTT. Amino acid sequence: CASSGFRGDTEAFF.

J is TRBJ1-3 and V is TRBV19; D unclear. Germline CDR1 LNHDA, CDR2 SQIVND (reference sequence). The CDR3 runs to 16 residues. Trimming took off 2 bases at V and 0 bases at J, with 11 bases between the two ends. In DNA form, the CDR3 reads TGTGCCAGTAGTATATGGAGGACGGACTCTGGAAACACCATATATTTT. Translated, it gives CASSIWRTDSGNTIYF.

V and J are TRBV2 and TRBJ2-2; D might be TRBD1 or TRBD2, each matching 6 bases. In germline, CDR1 is SNHLY, CDR2 FYNNEI. CDR3 size: 15 residues. V lost 9 bases and J lost 1, with 15 bases in between. In nucleotides, the CDR3 is TGTGCCAGTGAGGGGGAGGCGGGGAACACCGGGGAGCTGTTTTTT. This sequence encodes CASEGEAGNTGELFF.

The V call is TRBV13, the J call TRBJ1-2; weak D call: TRBD1 (5 bases). The CDR3 sequence is 14 residues long. V lost 4 bases to trimming and J lost 0 bases, with 9 bases between them. Germline V CDR1 and CDR2: PRHDT, FYEKMQ (reference sequence). CDR3 sequence (DNA): TGTGCCAGCAGCTATGGGACCTCTAACTATGGCTACACCTTC. This gives the protein CASSYGTSNYGYTF.

V is TRBV28 and J is TRBJ1-3, with D maybe TRBD1 (6 bases). Per the germline V gene, CDR1 is MDHEN and CDR2 is SYDVKM. The ends were cut back, 6 bases at V and 1 base at J, with 10 bases in the middle. The CDR3 is made up of 14 amino acids. CDR3 DNA sequence: TGTGCCAGCAGCAGGGGCCTGTCTGGAAACACCATATATTTT. Translated: CASSRGLSGNTIYF.

This clone was counted a single time. This chain uses TRBV5-6 with TRBJ2-1; D perhaps matches TRBD2 (6 bases). V was pared by 0 bases and J by 10 bases, with 11 bases between. The germline gives CDR1 SGHDT, CDR2 YYEEEE. CDR3 length: 13 residues. CDR3 nucleotides: TGTGCCAGCAGCTTGGTAGCGGAACCAGAGCAGTTCTTC. Its protein is CASSLVAEPEQFF.

This clone has only a few counts. The chain combines TRBV20-1 with TRBJ1-2; no clear D. Germline V CDR1 and CDR2: DFQATT, SNEGSKA (reference sequence). This CDR3 contains 11 residues. Trimming left V 1 base short and J 8 bases short, with 8 bases between. CDR3 nucleotides: TGCAGTGCTAGAGCGCGTCGCGGCTACACCTTC. Its protein product is CSARARRGYTF.